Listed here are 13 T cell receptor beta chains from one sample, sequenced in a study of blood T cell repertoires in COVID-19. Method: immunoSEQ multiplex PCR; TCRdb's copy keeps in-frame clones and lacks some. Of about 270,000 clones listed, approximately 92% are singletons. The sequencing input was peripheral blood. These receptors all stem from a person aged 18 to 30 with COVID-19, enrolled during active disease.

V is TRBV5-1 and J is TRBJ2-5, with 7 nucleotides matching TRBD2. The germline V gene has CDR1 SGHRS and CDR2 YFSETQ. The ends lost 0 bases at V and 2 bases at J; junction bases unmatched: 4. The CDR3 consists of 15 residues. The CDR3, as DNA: TGCGCCAGCAGCTTGGCTCCAGCGGGGCAAGAGACCCAGTACTTC. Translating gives CASSLAPAGQETQYF.

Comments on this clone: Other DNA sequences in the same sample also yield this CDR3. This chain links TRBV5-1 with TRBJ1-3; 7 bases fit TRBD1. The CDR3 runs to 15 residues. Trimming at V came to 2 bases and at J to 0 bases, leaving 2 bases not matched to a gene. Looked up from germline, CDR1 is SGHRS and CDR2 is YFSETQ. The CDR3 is CASSFAGGSGNTIYF. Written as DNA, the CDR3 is TGCGCCAGCAGCTTCGCAGGGGGCTCTGGAAACACCATATATTTT.

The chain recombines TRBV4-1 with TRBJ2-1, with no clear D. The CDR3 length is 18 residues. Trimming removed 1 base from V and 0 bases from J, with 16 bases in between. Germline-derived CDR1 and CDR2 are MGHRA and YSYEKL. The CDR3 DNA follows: TGCGCCAGCAGCCAAGGAACCTCAGGTCCCGCCTCCTACAATGAGCAGTTCTTC. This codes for CASSQGTSGPASYNEQFF.

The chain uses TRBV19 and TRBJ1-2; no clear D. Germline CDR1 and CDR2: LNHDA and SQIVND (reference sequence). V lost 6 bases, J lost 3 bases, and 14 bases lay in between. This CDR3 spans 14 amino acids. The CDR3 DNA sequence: TGTGCCAGTAGCCGCCTCTTTCGGGACTATGGCTACACCTTC. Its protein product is CASSRLFRDYGYTF.

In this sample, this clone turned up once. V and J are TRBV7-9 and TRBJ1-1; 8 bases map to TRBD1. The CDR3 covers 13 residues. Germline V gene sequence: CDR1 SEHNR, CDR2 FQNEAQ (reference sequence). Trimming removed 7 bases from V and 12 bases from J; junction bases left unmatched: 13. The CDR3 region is CASNPEGRGRSFF. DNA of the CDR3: TGTGCCAGCAATCCGGAGGGCAGGGGGCGATCTTTCTTT.

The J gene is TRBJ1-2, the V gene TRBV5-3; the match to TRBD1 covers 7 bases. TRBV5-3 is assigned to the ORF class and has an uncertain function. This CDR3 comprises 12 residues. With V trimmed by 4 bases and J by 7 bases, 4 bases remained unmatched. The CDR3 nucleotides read TGTGCCAGAAGCATTAAGGGGGCTGGCTACACCTTC. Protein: CARSIKGAGYTF.

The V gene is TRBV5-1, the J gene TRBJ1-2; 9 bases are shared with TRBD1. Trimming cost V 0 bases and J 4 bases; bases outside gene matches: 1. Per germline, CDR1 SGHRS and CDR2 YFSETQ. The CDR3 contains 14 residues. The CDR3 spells CASSLGDRAYGYTF. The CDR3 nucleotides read TGCGCCAGCAGCTTGGGGGACAGGGCCTATGGCTACACCTTC.

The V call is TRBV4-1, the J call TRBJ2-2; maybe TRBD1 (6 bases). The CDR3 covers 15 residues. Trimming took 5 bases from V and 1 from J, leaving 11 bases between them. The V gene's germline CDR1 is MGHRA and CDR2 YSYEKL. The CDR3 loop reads CASSSGQLNTGELFF. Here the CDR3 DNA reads TGCGCCAGCAGCAGTGGACAGCTGAACACCGGGGAGCTGTTTTTT.

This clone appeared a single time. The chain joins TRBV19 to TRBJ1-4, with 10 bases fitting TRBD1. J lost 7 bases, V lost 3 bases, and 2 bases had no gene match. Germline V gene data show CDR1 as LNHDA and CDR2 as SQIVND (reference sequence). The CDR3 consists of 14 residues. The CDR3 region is CASSMWTGGEKLFF. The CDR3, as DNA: TGTGCCAGTAGTATGTGGACAGGGGGTGAAAAACTGTTTTTT.

The CDR3 DNA follows: TGTGCCAGCACCGGGACAGGGGGCCCCACCTACGAGCAGTACTTC. The encoded protein is CASTGTGGPTYEQYF. The rearrangement uses TRBV27 and TRBJ2-7; 12 bases fit TRBD1. The CDR3 loop spans 15 amino acids. CDR1 MNHEY and CDR2 SMNVEV come from the germline V gene (reference sequence). V was clipped by 7 bases and J by 2 bases; unmatched bases: 6.

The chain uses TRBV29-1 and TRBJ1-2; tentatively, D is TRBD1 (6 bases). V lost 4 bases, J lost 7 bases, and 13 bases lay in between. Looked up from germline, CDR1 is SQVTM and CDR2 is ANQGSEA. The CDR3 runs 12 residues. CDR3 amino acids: CSVVAGEGGYTF. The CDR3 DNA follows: TGCAGCGTTGTGGCAGGGGAGGGTGGCTACACCTTC.

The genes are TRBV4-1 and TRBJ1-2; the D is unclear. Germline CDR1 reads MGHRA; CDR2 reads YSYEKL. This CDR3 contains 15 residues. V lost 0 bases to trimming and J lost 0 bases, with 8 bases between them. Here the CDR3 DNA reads TGCGCCAGCAGCCAAGAGGGAGGCACTAACTATGGCTACACCTTC. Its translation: CASSQEGGTNYGYTF.

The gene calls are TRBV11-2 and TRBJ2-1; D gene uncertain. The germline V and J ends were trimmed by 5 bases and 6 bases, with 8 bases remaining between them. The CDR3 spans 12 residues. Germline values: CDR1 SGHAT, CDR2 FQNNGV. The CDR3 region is CASSLRVNEQFF. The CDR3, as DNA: TGTGCCAGCAGCCTCCGGGTCAATGAGCAGTTCTTC.